This entry features one T cell receptor beta chain sequence. Its antigen remains undetermined. Base qualities are missing; no much larger clone stands one base away. Ficoll-Paque density gradient centrifugation was the method used to isolate PBMCs. This specimen belongs to a study of T-cell memory formation after mild COVID-19 (TCRdb year 2021). General notes on the study: Most TCR sequence clusters were specific to one of the two donors. T-cell clones expanding and contracting after mild COVID-19 in a couple of donors were tracked by longitudinal TCRalpha and TCRbeta repertoire sequencing. Two young, previously healthy adult volunteers, one female and one male, were included in the cohort. The paper's findings and limits, for the study overall: Contracting CD4+ clones were found mainly in CM and EM memory subsets, while CD8+ clones were enriched in EMRA. The detection of some responding clones in pre-infection memory suggests that pre-existing cross-reactive memory T cells joined the SARS-CoV-2 response. The study included only a couple of mild cases, and larger cohorts that include severe cases with pre-infection samples were judged to be necessary. The second-wave clones that peaked on day 37 were not confirmed to be SARS-CoV-2 specific. Clones contracting from day 15 to 85 had balanced CD4/CD8 phenotypes, while a second wave expanding from day 15 to 37 was biased towards CD4+.

Trimming at the junction amounts to 1 base on V and 5 bases on J, and the germline ends lie 13 bases apart. Spanning cysteine to phenylalanine, the CDR3 consists of 15 amino acids. CDR3 DNA is the only sequence kept; it has 45 bases, read in frame from the first base. For CDR1 and CDR2, the germline V gene lists SGHRS and YFSETQ. The instrument was an Illumina NovaSeq 6000. cDNA libraries for TCRalpha and TCRbeta were prepared by 5'RACE using constant-segment primers, with sample barcodes and unique molecular identifiers added. Trizol reagent was used to extract RNA from every sample. Amplification of the libraries took two PCR steps, and the second step added a second sample barcode plus Illumina TruSeq adapters. Libraries were sequenced on an Illumina NovaSeq with 2 x 150 bp paired-end reads. Regarding the original processing steps: Reads were demultiplexed and collapsed into UMI-guided consensus sequences with migec v1.2.7. Using mixcr v2.1.11, the UMI consensuses were aligned to TRA and TRB V and J templates and assembled into clonotypes. A clonotype was counted as expanded or contracted only if both edgeR and NoisET called the change significant, with noise models trained on biological replicates. For edgeR calls, the thresholds were a false discovery rate-adjusted p below 0.01 and a log2 fold-change of 1. As an exploratory analysis of dynamics, PCA with hierarchical clustering was applied to max-normalized trajectories of the 1000 most abundant clonotypes. The CD4 or CD8 phenotype of responding clones was assigned using the separately sequenced CD4+ and CD8+ repertoires. TCRdb reprocessed the public reads (quality trimming at Q25 with fastp, clone calling with MiXCR) and kept in-frame beta chains. Under each unique CDR3 protein, matching rows form one entry showing the most common genes and DNA. The V and J calls and clone size come from TCRdb's table, not from the authors' own analysis. This sample lists about 200,000 distinct CDR3 sequences; over 9% were detected once. Of the sample, 3.5% falls within the top ten clones.

The sample was PBMCs or a T cell subset sorted from them (not recorded which). This clonotype originated in a man between 18 and 35 years old who had mild COVID-19 (a few samples of this study predate the infection). The sample titles of this study are shuffled in the database, so cell type and time point are left out; the donor was told from shared clones. The rearrangement combines TRBV5-1 with TRBJ1-5; no D gene can be assigned with confidence. The CDR3 protein: CASSLSPGGDQPQHF. At the DNA level, the sequence is TGCGCCAGCAGCTTGAGCCCGGGAGGCGATCAGCCCCAGCATTTT.